Below, one TCR beta chain is given with its context. Reprocessing the 5' RACE reads, TCRdb reports a single entry for every CDR3 protein and omits DNA. Its clone listing holds about 150,000 distinct CDR3 sequences. CDR3 size: 15 residues. Looked up from germline, CDR1 is DFQATT and CDR2 is SNEGSKA (reference sequence). These data are taken from a study of monozygotic twins with inflammatory bowel disease. The TCR was taken from a human donor with ulcerative colitis or Crohn's disease, or a healthy co-twin of an affected twin (not recorded which). Specimen: blood. The rearrangement joins TRBV20-1 to TRBJ2-1; TCRdb selects TRBD1, and the lack of DNA leaves this call unchecked. This CDR3 reads CSASGTESSYNEQFF.